Each of the 9 T cell receptor beta chains below was sequenced from the same sample in a study of blood T cell repertoires in COVID-19. Method: immunoSEQ multiplex PCR; TCRdb's copy keeps in-frame clones and lacks some. The profile covers 150,000 to 180,000 clones, with 70% to 90% appearing a single time and over 0.55% taken by the ten largest. Sequences were obtained from peripheral blood. The receptors come from a man in his sixties with COVID-19, enrolled during active disease.

In its sample, this clone was seen a few times. The chain recombines TRBV11-2 with TRBJ2-1; 9 positions agree with TRBD1. The CDR3 consists of 17 residues. Germline CDR1 SGHAT, CDR2 FQNNGV. The trim removed 7 bases at V and 5 bases at J, leaving 15 bases unmatched. CDR3 region: CASKKGEQGAPHNEQFF. The DNA of the CDR3 is TGTGCCAGCAAAAAAGGGGAACAGGGGGCCCCCCACAATGAGCAGTTCTTC.

Notes on this clone: The junction shows a germline mismatch at one end, possibly a read error. The chain uses TRBV7-7 and TRBJ2-1; 13 bases match TRBD2. The CDR3 consists of 17 residues. Germline V CDR1 and CDR2: SSHAT, FNYEAQ (reference sequence). CDR3 coding DNA: TGTGCTAGCAGCCTTGGACTAGCGGGAGCCGAGTACAATGAGCAGTTCTTC. Translation: CASSLGLAGAEYNEQFF.

J is TRBJ1-4 and V is TRBV21-1. TRBV21-1 is deemed a pseudogene. CDR3 length: 12 amino acids. The CDR3 DNA reads as TGTGCCACCCCTTGGAGGGGAGAAAAACTGTTTTTT. This translates into CATPWRGEKLFF.

This clone was counted once. This chain uses TRBV11-1 with TRBJ1-1, with TRBD1 matching over 7 bases. This CDR3 comprises 12 residues. J gave up 10 bases and V 1 base, and 3 bases lay outside the gene matches. The V gene's germline CDR1 is SGHAT and CDR2 FQDESV (reference sequence). CDR3 coding DNA: TGTGCCAGCAGCTTAGGACAGGGTGGAGCTTTCTTT. Protein product: CASSLGQGGAFF. The full variable domain, in which reference TRBV11-1 and TRBJ1-1 provide the parts outside the CDR3, is EAEVAQSPRYKITEKSQAVAFWCDPISGHATLYWYRQILGQGPELLVQFQDESVVDDSQLPKDRFSAERLKGVDSTLKIQPAELGDSAMYLCASSLGQGGAFFGQGTRLTVV.

The V call is TRBV5-1, the J call TRBJ1-1, with D possibly being TRBD1 (6 bases). The CDR3 sequence is 13 residues long. CDR1 and CDR2 (germline): SGHRS, YFSETQ. V was clipped by 7 bases and J by 3 bases, with 13 bases between them. This CDR3 reads CASGVGGDTEAFF. CDR3 coding DNA: TGCGCCAGCGGAGTAGGGGGGGACACTGAAGCTTTCTTT.

The chain recombines TRBV9 with TRBJ2-2, with 10 positions matching TRBD2. Unmatched junction bases numbered 3, after V lost 0 bases and J lost 7 bases. From germline, CDR1 is SGDLS and CDR2 YYNGEE. The CDR3 consists of 15 residues. CDR3 region: CASSVDLAGVGELFF. The CDR3 nucleotides read TGTGCCAGCAGCGTAGACCTAGCGGGGGTCGGGGAGCTGTTTTTT. Full variable domain (missing parts from reference TRBV9 and TRBJ2-2): DSGVTQTPKHLITATGQRVTLRCSPRSGDLSVYWYQQSLDQGLQFLIQYYNGEERAKGNILERFSAQQFPDLHSELNLSSLELGDSALYFCASSVDLAGVGELFFGEGSRLTVL.

This chain connects TRBV10-3 to TRBJ2-7; 7 positions match TRBD1. Unmatched junction bases numbered 9, after V lost 0 bases and J lost 7 bases. Germline loops: CDR1 ENHRY, CDR2 SYGVKD. This CDR3 comprises 15 residues. This CDR3 is CAISESGNRGLEQYF. The CDR3, as DNA: TGTGCCATCAGTGAGTCTGGAAACAGGGGTTTGGAGCAGTACTTC.

The gene calls are TRBV5-4 and TRBJ2-3, with D maybe TRBD1 (5 bases). Germline CDR1 and CDR2: SGHNT and YYREEE (reference sequence). Trimming pared 4 bases from V and 2 bases from J, leaving 20 bases between. This CDR3 contains 17 residues. The CDR3 DNA sequence: TGTGCCAGCAGCGGCGGTAGCCGAGGACAATACACAGATACGCAGTATTTT. It translates to CASSGGSRGQYTDTQYF. Drawing the rest from reference TRBV5-4 and TRBJ2-3, the complete variable domain is ETGVTQSPTHLIKTRGQQVTLRCSSQSGHNTVSWYQQALGQGPQFIFQYYREEENGRGNFPPRFSGLQFPNYSSELNVNALELDDSALYLCASSGGSRGQYTDTQYFGPGTRLTVL.

This clone was observed many times. The V call is TRBV7-9, the J call TRBJ2-7; TRBD1 aligns across 8 bases. Germline V gene lookup returns CDR1 SEHNR and CDR2 FQNEAQ (reference sequence). This CDR3 contains 15 residues. With 5 bases clipped from V and 7 bases from J, the junction kept 13 bases outside the gene matches. In DNA, the CDR3 is TGTGCCAGCAGCCCCTTCGACAGGGGAATTTATGAGCAGTACTTC. Its translation: CASSPFDRGIYEQYF. The full variable domain, completed using reference TRBV7-9 and TRBJ2-7, is DTGVSQNPRHKITKRGQNVTFRCDPISEHNRLYWYRQTLGQGPEFLTYFQNEAQLEKSRLLSDRFSAERPKGSFSTLEIQRTEQGDSAMYLCASSPFDRGIYEQYFGPGTRLTVT.